The next 17 T cell receptor beta chains were all read from a single sample in a study of beta chain features in type 1 diabetes. Study results and caveats: All four CD4+ subsets from Type 1 diabetes patients carried moderately but significantly shorter TCRB CDR3s.

No antigen is known for these receptors. Expressed TCRB transcripts were sequenced because the entire RNA isolate underwent reverse transcription. Sequencing used immunoSEQ multiplex PCR; TCRdb keeps in-frame clones, though not all of them. This table holds 200,000 to 250,000 clones, approximately 15% found once. Sequencing used naive CD4+ T cells from blood. Every receptor here comes from a young man with type 1 diabetes.

This clone has a handful of counts. The chain couples TRBV7-9 to TRBJ1-4; weak D call: TRBD1 (6 bases). The CDR3 sequence is 15 residues long. Trimming took off 5 bases at V and 3 bases at J, with 13 bases between the two ends. CDR1 and CDR2 from the germline V gene are SEHNR and FQNEAQ (reference sequence). CDR3 DNA sequence: TGTGCCAGCAGCCCCACAGGGTCAGCTAATGAAAAACTGTTTTTT. Encoded protein: CASSPTGSANEKLFF.

The chain joins TRBV2 to TRBJ1-1; 9 bases align to TRBD1. Germline CDR1 is SNHLY and CDR2 is FYNNEI. There are 14 residues in the CDR3. J was trimmed by 4 bases and V by 6 bases; bases with no gene match: 6. Written as DNA, the CDR3 is TGTGCCAGCAGGGAACAGGGGGCGGGCACTGAAGCTTTCTTT. This gives the protein CASREQGAGTEAFF.

The V gene is TRBV4-1, the J gene TRBJ1-5; possible D gene TRBD1, 5 bases. V lost 4 bases, J lost 2 bases, and 12 bases lay in between. Looked up from germline, CDR1 is MGHRA and CDR2 is YSYEKL. CDR3 length: 15 residues. The CDR3 DNA reads TGCGCCAGCAGCCGGGGACTGGGCGGCAATCAGCCCCAGCATTTT. Its protein product is CASSRGLGGNQPQHF.

The table lists this clone with a few counts. The chain is built from TRBV29-1 and TRBJ2-7; 11 nucleotides match TRBD2. Germline trimming cut 6 bases from V and 2 bases from J; bases unmatched to any gene: 3. The CDR3 is 13 amino acids. CDR1 is SQVTM and CDR2 is ANQGSEA in the germline V gene. The CDR3: CSVGTSGPYEQYF. The CDR3 region has the DNA TGCAGCGTGGGGACTAGCGGTCCCTACGAGCAGTACTTC.

The chain employs TRBV30 and TRBJ1-1, with 7 bases that match TRBD1. The CDR3 is made up of 13 amino acids. Trimming removed 3 bases from V and 3 bases from J; junction bases left unmatched: 4. Germline loops: CDR1 GTSNPN, CDR2 SVGIG (reference sequence). CDR3 DNA: TGTGCCTGGAGGGAAGACAGGGACACTGAAGCTTTCTTT. It is translated as CAWREDRDTEAFF.

This clone was detected only a few times. The gene calls are TRBV5-1 and TRBJ2-7, with 12 bases matching TRBD1. The ends lost 0 bases at V and 9 bases at J; junction bases unmatched: 4. The germline gives CDR1 SGHRS, CDR2 YFSETQ. The CDR3 is 14 amino acids. For the CDR3, the DNA is TGCGCCAGCAGCTTGGGGGACAGGGGGCAGGTGCAGTACTTC. Encoded protein: CASSLGDRGQVQYF.

The table lists this clone with a few counts. The gene calls are TRBV13 and TRBJ2-3; 13 bases are shared with TRBD2. The J segment lost 2 bases and the V segment lost 5 bases, leaving 4 bases of the junction unmatched. This CDR3 is built from 16 residues. Germline V CDR1 and CDR2: PRHDT, FYEKMQ (reference sequence). CDR3 in amino acids: CASSPGLAGATDTQYF. As DNA, the CDR3 is TGTGCCAGCAGCCCCGGACTAGCGGGGGCCACAGATACGCAGTATTTT.

A few counts support this clone. The J gene is TRBJ1-3, the V gene TRBV18; D ambiguous. This CDR3 region has 17 residues. Germline V gene data show CDR1 as KGHSH and CDR2 as LQKENI. V was clipped by 3 bases and J by 2 bases, with 17 bases between them. The CDR3 sequence is CASSPQESLRAGNTIYF. CDR3 DNA: TGTGCCAGCTCACCCCAGGAGTCCTTGAGGGCTGGAAACACCATATATTTT.

This chain connects TRBV30 to TRBJ1-3; D may be TRBD1 (6 bases). The CDR3 runs 13 residues. CDR1 is GTSNPN and CDR2 is SVGIG in the germline V gene (reference sequence). V lost 4 bases and J 3 bases, leaving 10 bases between the germline ends. Here the CDR3 reads CAWKDSLGNTIYF. CDR3 DNA sequence: TGTGCCTGGAAGGACAGTCTTGGAAACACCATATATTTT.

In DNA, the CDR3 is TGCGCCAGCAGCCAAGAACTCGGGACTAGCACAGATACGCAGTATTTT. Translating it yields CASSQELGTSTDTQYF. V and J are TRBV4-1 and TRBJ2-3, with D maybe TRBD2 (6 bases). V was pared by 0 bases and J by 0 bases, with 10 bases between. Germline V lookup: CDR1 MGHRA, CDR2 YSYEKL. CDR3 size: 16 residues.

V gene TRBV9 combines with J gene TRBJ2-4, with a weak D call TRBD2 (6 bases). V shed 2 bases and J shed 5 bases, with 8 bases lying between them. The CDR3 spans 13 residues. The germline CDR1 and CDR2 sequences are SGDLS and YYNGEE. The CDR3 region has the DNA TGTGCCAGCAGCGTCGGGACTCAAAACATTCAGTACTTC. Its translation: CASSVGTQNIQYF.

A few counts support this clone. The chain combines TRBV25-1 with TRBJ2-7, with D perhaps matching TRBD1 (6 bases). Trimming stripped 4 bases from V and 3 bases from J, with 13 bases between. The CDR3 length is 14 residues. Germline CDR1 and CDR2: MGHDK and SYGVNS. The chain's CDR3 is CASSVGTWDYEQYF. The DNA for the CDR3 is TGTGCCAGCAGTGTAGGGACATGGGACTACGAGCAGTACTTC.

This clone has only a few counts. V and J are TRBV18 and TRBJ2-5; weak D call: TRBD1 (6 bases). Per the germline V gene, CDR1 is KGHSH and CDR2 is LQKENI. The CDR3 has 15 residues. Trimming stripped 0 bases from V and 5 bases from J, with 13 bases between. The CDR3 spells CASSPPRTGSETQYF. The DNA of the CDR3 is TGTGCCAGCTCACCACCGAGAACAGGGAGCGAGACCCAGTACTTC.

This clone was detected only a few times. The V gene is TRBV30, the J gene TRBJ1-2, with no clear D. Germline CDR1 is GTSNPN and CDR2 is SVGIG (reference sequence). V was clipped by 4 bases and J by 7 bases, with 13 bases between them. This CDR3 has 12 amino acids. DNA of the CDR3: TGTGCCTGGAACCCCTCCCGGTCTGGCTACACCTTC. It yields the protein CAWNPSRSGYTF.

This clone was seen a handful of times. This sequence joins TRBV7-2 and TRBJ1-2, with D hard to call. V was trimmed by 5 bases and J by 0 bases, leaving 13 bases between them. From germline, CDR1 is SGHTA and CDR2 FQGNSA. This CDR3 region has 15 residues. CDR3 DNA: TGTGCCAGCAGCCCGGAGGACTTAGCTAACTATGGCTACACCTTC. Its translation is CASSPEDLANYGYTF.

V and J are TRBV29-1 and TRBJ1-1; no clear D. V shed 4 bases and J shed 3 bases, with 9 bases lying between them. CDR3 size: 12 residues. In germline, CDR1 is SQVTM, CDR2 ANQGSEA. CDR3 region: CSVGRGYTEAFF. In DNA, the CDR3 is TGCAGCGTTGGCCGGGGATACACTGAAGCTTTCTTT.

V is TRBV5-1 and J is TRBJ1-3; the match to TRBD1 covers 7 bases. Germline V gives CDR1 SGHRS, CDR2 YFSETQ. V was pared by 3 bases and J by 0 bases, with 3 bases of the junction left unmatched. The CDR3 loop spans 15 amino acids. CDR3: CASSSTGTSGNTIYF. The CDR3 region has the DNA TGCGCCAGCAGCTCGACAGGGACCTCTGGAAACACCATATATTTT.